This T cell receptor (beta chain) comes out of a study of T cells in localized non-small cell lung cancer. General study findings and limits: With higher T cell density in blood came longer overall survival. Of the top 100 tumor clones, median approximately 60 were in adjacent lung, 25 to 35 among its top 100. The highest T cell clonality was in uninvolved adjacent lung, above tumor.

This clone was counted a few times. Its antigen is not identified. Trimming removed 5 bases from V and 3 bases from J, with 18 bases in between. The germline CDR1 and CDR2 sequences are SGHNT and YENEEA. The CDR3 is 16 amino acids. Some clones are missing from TCRdb's copy, which holds only in-frame ones; the method was immunoSEQ multiplex PCR. The repertoire has 3,000 to 4,000 clones, about 30% of them found once; the top ten carry 20% to 25%. V and J are TRBV11-3 and TRBJ2-3, with a tentative D call TRBD1 (5 bases). Sequenced here: lung tumor tissue, sampled before any cancer treatment. This clonotype was obtained from a woman aged 35 to 70 with stage I squamous cell lung carcinoma. The CDR3 reads CASSTKTDSRTDTQYF. DNA for the CDR3: TGTGCCAGCAGCACCAAGACAGACTCGCGGACAGATACGCAGTATTTT.